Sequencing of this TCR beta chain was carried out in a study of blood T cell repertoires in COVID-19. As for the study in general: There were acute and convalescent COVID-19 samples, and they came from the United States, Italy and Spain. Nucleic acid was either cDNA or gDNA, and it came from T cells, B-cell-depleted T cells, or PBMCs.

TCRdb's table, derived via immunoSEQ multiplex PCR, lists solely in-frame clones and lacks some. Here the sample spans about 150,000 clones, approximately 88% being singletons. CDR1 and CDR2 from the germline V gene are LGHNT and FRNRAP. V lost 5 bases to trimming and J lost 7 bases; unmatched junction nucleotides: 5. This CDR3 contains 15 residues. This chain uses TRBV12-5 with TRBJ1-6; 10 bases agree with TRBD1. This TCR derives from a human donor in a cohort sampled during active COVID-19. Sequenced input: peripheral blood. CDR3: CASGPRDRGNSPLHF. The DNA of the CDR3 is TGTGCTAGTGGTCCCCGGGACAGGGGCAATTCACCCCTCCACTTT.